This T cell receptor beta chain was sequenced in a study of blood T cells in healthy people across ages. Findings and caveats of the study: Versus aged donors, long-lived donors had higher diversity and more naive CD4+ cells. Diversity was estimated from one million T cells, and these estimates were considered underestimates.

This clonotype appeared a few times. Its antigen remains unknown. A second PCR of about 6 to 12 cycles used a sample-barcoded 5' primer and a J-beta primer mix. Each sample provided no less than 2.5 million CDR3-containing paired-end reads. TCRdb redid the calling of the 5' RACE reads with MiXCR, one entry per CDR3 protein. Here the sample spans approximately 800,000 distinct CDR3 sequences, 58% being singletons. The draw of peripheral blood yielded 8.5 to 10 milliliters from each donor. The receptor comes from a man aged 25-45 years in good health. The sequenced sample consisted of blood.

Here the CDR3 DNA reads TGTGCCAGCATGGGACTAGCGGGAGGAGGTCGCACCGGGGAGCTGTTTTTT. Residues: CASMGLAGGGRTGELFF. The V and J genes are TRBV28 and TRBJ2-2; 15 bases agree with TRBD2. This CDR3 comprises 17 residues. Looked up from germline, CDR1 is MDHEN and CDR2 is SYDVKM. Trimming removed 7 bases from V and 4 bases from J; junction bases left unmatched: 7.